Following are 29 T cell receptor beta chains from one sample sequenced in a study of T cell responses to AZD1222 COVID-19 vaccine. Clones were read by immunoSEQ multiplex PCR, and TCRdb kept only the in-frame ones, dropping some. The table records 70,000 to 90,000 clones, approximately 90% of them present only once. Material: peripheral blood, obtained on day 0 of AZD1222 vaccination. Source of these receptors: an adult in good health.

The chain has TRBV12-2 and TRBJ2-4; the table's D call, TRBD1, was not checked against the DNA. TRBV12-2 has pseudogene status. This CDR3 spans 15 amino acids. As DNA, the CDR3 is TGTGCAAGTCGCTCTGGCGACAGGGCCAAAAACATTCAGTACTTC. Its translation: CASRSGDRAKNIQYF.

This clone was picked up one time. This sequence joins TRBV6-5 and TRBJ1-1, with D maybe TRBD1 (5 bases). Germline loops: CDR1 MNHEY, CDR2 SVGAGI. This CDR3 is 13 amino acids long. Deletions cut 6 bases from V and 10 bases from J, with 18 bases between. The CDR3 protein is CASRPPGGGGAFF. The CDR3 nucleotides are TGTGCCAGCAGGCCCCCCGGGGGGGGTGGAGCTTTCTTT.

The chain has TRBV15 and TRBJ2-1; possible D gene TRBD1, 6 bases. CDR3 size: 16 residues. V was clipped by 5 bases and J by 4 bases, with 18 bases between them. Germline CDR1 reads LNHNV; CDR2 reads YYDKDF (reference sequence). This CDR3 is CATSGFTGMLYNEQFF. The CDR3 region has the DNA TGTGCCACCAGCGGATTCACAGGGATGTTGTACAATGAGCAGTTCTTC.

This chain's CDR3 is CASSQRVPGELFF. CDR3 bases: TGCGCCAGCAGCCAACGAGTCCCCGGGGAGCTGTTTTTT. The genes are TRBV4-1 and TRBJ2-2; no reliable D call. Between the trimmed V and J ends, which lost 2 bases and 6 bases, there was a span of 7 bases. CDR1 is MGHRA and CDR2 is YSYEKL in the germline V gene. CDR3 size: 13 residues.

The chain employs TRBV6-5 and TRBJ1-2; 8 nucleotides line up with TRBD1. Germline-derived CDR1 and CDR2 are MNHEY and SVGAGI. Unmatched junction bases numbered 7, after V lost 6 bases and J lost 4 bases. The CDR3 is 14 amino acids. The CDR3 DNA is TGTGCCAGCAGCCTACAGGGGGACTTCTATGGCTACACCTTC. Translated: CASSLQGDFYGYTF.

This chain joins TRBV6-1 and TRBJ1-2; D gene uncertain. Trimming removed 5 bases at V and 8 bases at J, with 12 bases between. The CDR3 is 12 residues long. Germline values: CDR1 MNHNS, CDR2 SASEGT. The chain's CDR3 is CASSYDNPGYTF. CDR3 in DNA: TGTGCCAGCAGTTATGACAACCCGGGCTACACCTTC.

This clone showed up just a few times. This sequence joins TRBV30 and TRBJ1-1; D gene uncertain. V gave up 0 bases and J gave up 0 bases, with 5 bases separating them. The germline gives CDR1 GTSNPN, CDR2 SVGIG (reference sequence). This CDR3 region has 13 residues. CDR3 nucleotide sequence: TGTGCCTGGAGTGTCGATATGAACACTGAAGCTTTCTTT. As protein: CAWSVDMNTEAFF.

The chain is built from TRBV9 and TRBJ1-3; D remains unclear. CDR3 length: 15 amino acids. The germline V and J ends were trimmed by 0 bases and 10 bases, with 17 bases remaining between them. Germline CDR1 SGDLS, CDR2 YYNGEE. The CDR3 protein is CASSVDSAGEVTIYF. The CDR3 DNA follows: TGTGCCAGCAGCGTAGACTCGGCCGGGGAGGTTACCATATATTTT.

The chain recombines TRBV5-4 with TRBJ2-5, with 7 bases matching TRBD1. This CDR3 is 15 amino acids long. The germline V gene encodes CDR1 SGHNT and CDR2 YYREEE (reference sequence). The V gene end was trimmed by 5 bases and the J gene end by 4 bases; junction bases not matched to a gene: 11. CDR3 protein: CASSSDLTGPETQYF. The CDR3 DNA reads TGTGCCAGCAGTTCCGACCTGACAGGGCCAGAGACCCAGTACTTC.

The chain employs TRBV11-2 and TRBJ2-2, with TRBD1 as a possible D gene (5 bases). CDR3 length: 16 amino acids. Trimming cost V 2 bases and J 0 bases, with 10 bases left between them. Germline V gives CDR1 SGHAT, CDR2 FQNNGV. The CDR3 sequence: CASSLRRGSNTGELFF. The DNA for the CDR3 is TGTGCCAGCAGCTTAAGAAGGGGTTCGAACACCGGGGAGCTGTTTTTT.

The gene calls are TRBV5-4 and TRBJ2-1, with TRBD2 identical over 9 bases. The CDR3 contains 16 residues. Looked up from germline, CDR1 is SGHNT and CDR2 is YYREEE (reference sequence). Trimming cost V 4 bases and J 8 bases; bases outside gene matches: 13. For the CDR3, the DNA is TGTGCCAGCAGCGCCCCCCTGGCGGGGGGGGTCGATGAGCAGTTCTTC. It specifies CASSAPLAGGVDEQFF.

This chain connects TRBV5-6 to TRBJ2-7; D gene unclear. This CDR3 is built from 11 residues. Germline-derived CDR1 and CDR2 are SGHDT and YYEEEE. Trimming pared 0 bases from V and 5 bases from J, leaving 3 bases between. The CDR3 region has the DNA TGTGCCAGCAGCTTGGAAGACGAGCAGTACTTC. Protein: CASSLEDEQYF.

The rearrangement joins TRBV19 to TRBJ2-7, with 14 positions matching TRBD2. Looked up from germline, CDR1 is LNHDA and CDR2 is SQIVND (reference sequence). V lost 5 bases and J lost 5; bases outside the gene matches: 5. The CDR3 extends over 15 amino acids. In DNA form, the CDR3 reads TGTGCCAGTAGTCAGCCGGGACTAGCGGGAGACGAGCAGTACTTC. It codes for CASSQPGLAGDEQYF. Drawing the rest from reference TRBV19 and TRBJ2-7, the complete variable domain is DGGITQSPKYLFRKEGQNVTLSCEQNLNHDAMYWYRQDPGQGLRLIYYSQIVNDFQKGDIAEGYSVSREKKESFPLTVTSAQKNPTAFYLCASSQPGLAGDEQYFGPGTRLTVT.

The count of this clone is one. V usage is TRBV3-1 (or the pseudogene TRBV3-2) and J usage is TRBJ2-5, with 7 bases matching TRBD2. This CDR3 contains 13 residues. Germline CDR1 LGHDT, CDR2 YNNKEL (reference sequence). V shed 4 bases and J 2 bases; nucleotides not matched to a gene: 1. In nucleotides, the CDR3 is TGTGCCAGCAGCCGGGGGGGTCAAGAGACCCAGTACTTC. Protein sequence: CASSRGGQETQYF.

The genes are TRBV4-2 and TRBJ2-7; perhaps TRBD2 as D (6 bases). Looked up from germline, CDR1 is LGHNA and CDR2 is YNFKEQ. The CDR3 runs 16 residues. With 1 base removed from V and 1 base from J, the gap between germline ends came to 14 bases. CDR3 DNA: TGTGCCAGCAGCCAAGTTCTAGACGGAGGGTCCTACGAGCAGTACTTC. Translation gives CASSQVLDGGSYEQYF.

This clone has just one count. The chain couples TRBV19 to TRBJ2-3; D perhaps matches TRBD1 (5 bases). The CDR3 length is 15 residues. Per germline, CDR1 LNHDA and CDR2 SQIVND (reference sequence). The germline V and J ends were trimmed by 1 base and 0 bases, with 8 bases remaining between them. This chain's CDR3 is CASSIGGGSTDTQYF. The CDR3 region has the DNA TGTGCCAGTAGTATAGGGGGCGGTAGCACAGATACGCAGTATTTT.

The V call is TRBV29-1, the J call TRBJ2-3, with 8 bases matching TRBD2. The germline V gene has CDR1 SQVTM and CDR2 ANQGSEA. This CDR3 has 15 residues. V dropped 6 bases and J dropped 1; count of bases not matched to a gene: 9. CDR3 protein: CSVAQAGAGTDTQYF. In nucleotides, the CDR3 is TGCAGCGTCGCCCAAGCGGGAGCCGGCACAGATACGCAGTATTTT.

The chain is built from TRBV7-9 and TRBJ2-7; TRBD1 aligns across 8 bases. CDR1 and CDR2 from the germline V gene are SEHNR and FQNEAQ (reference sequence). The CDR3 loop spans 14 amino acids. Losses at the gene ends were 1 base for V and 2 bases for J; bases not matched to a gene: 1. CDR3 DNA sequence: TGTGCCAGCAGCTTAGTACAGGGGGCCTACGAGCAGTACTTC. Translation: CASSLVQGAYEQYF.

The J gene is TRBJ1-2, the V gene TRBV30, with D possibly matching TRBD1 (5 bases). This CDR3 is built from 12 residues. V was pared by 6 bases and J by 4 bases, with 12 bases between. The germline CDR1 and CDR2 sequences are GTSNPN and SVGIG (reference sequence). The CDR3 is CACSTGGYGYTF. CDR3 DNA sequence: TGTGCCTGTTCCACCGGGGGCTATGGCTACACCTTC.

The chain couples TRBV5-4 to TRBJ2-3, with TRBD2 matching 9 bases. The CDR3 has 17 residues. Germline assignment: CDR1 SGHNT and CDR2 YYREEE (reference sequence). The V segment lost 0 bases and the J segment 0 bases; nucleotides outside the gene matches: 5. CDR3 residues: CASSLAPSGTSTDTQYF. Here the CDR3 DNA reads TGTGCCAGCAGCTTGGCTCCTAGCGGGACTAGCACAGATACGCAGTATTTT.

J is TRBJ2-2 and V is TRBV15; 11 bases align to TRBD1. Germline CDR1 reads LNHNV; CDR2 reads YYDKDF (reference sequence). This CDR3 is built from 15 residues. V gave up 6 bases and J gave up 6 bases; unmatched junction bases: 6. CDR3 bases: TGTGCCACCAGTCCTGGACAGGGGGCCGCCGGGGAGCTGTTTTTT. Translating gives CATSPGQGAAGELFF. Full variable domain (remainder filled in from reference TRBV15 and TRBJ2-2): DAMVIQNPRYQVTQFGKPVTLSCSQTLNHNVMYWYQQKSSQAPKLLFHYYDKDFNNEADTPDNFQSRRPNTSFCFLDIRSPGLGDTAMYLCATSPGQGAAGELFFGEGSRLTVL.

This sequence joins TRBV5-8 and TRBJ2-5; TRBD2 agrees at 7 bases. The CDR3 totals 15 residues. Germline CDR1 and CDR2: SGHTS and YDEGEE. V was clipped by 0 bases and J by 4 bases; unmatched bases: 6. Here the CDR3 reads CASSLAGLVRETQYF. The CDR3 nucleotides are TGTGCCAGCAGCTTGGCAGGACTAGTCCGAGAGACCCAGTACTTC.

The J gene is TRBJ2-3, the V gene TRBV5-8; 13 nucleotides line up with TRBD2. Germline CDR1 is SGHTS and CDR2 is YDEGEE. V was pared by 0 bases and J by 6 bases, with 1 base of the junction left unmatched. The CDR3 totals 15 residues. The CDR3 nucleotides read TGTGCCAGCAGCTTGGCGGGACTAGCGGGGGATACGCAGTATTTT. This gives the protein CASSLAGLAGDTQYF.

The chain combines TRBV10-3 with TRBJ1-1; no definite D call. V was cut by 0 bases and J by 7 bases, with 6 bases left in between. CDR3 size: 12 residues. CDR1 is ENHRY and CDR2 is SYGVKD in the germline V gene. Written as DNA, the CDR3 is TGTGCCATCAGTGAGTCGCGAGGTGAAGCTTTCTTT. Translating gives CAISESRGEAFF.

The gene calls are TRBV7-2 and TRBJ2-2; 14 bases are a match to TRBD2. J gave up 4 bases and V 5 bases, and 9 bases lay outside the gene matches. The CDR3 extends over 18 amino acids. The germline V gene has CDR1 SGHTA and CDR2 FQGNSA. The CDR3 loop reads CASSPASGLAGVTGELFF. The CDR3, as DNA: TGTGCCAGCAGCCCCGCTTCGGGACTAGCGGGGGTCACCGGGGAGCTGTTTTTT.

V usage is TRBV6-1 and J usage is TRBJ2-1; TRBD2 aligns across 8 bases. This CDR3 is 15 amino acids long. Unmatched junction bases numbered 0, after V lost 2 bases and J lost 0 bases. Per germline, CDR1 MNHNS and CDR2 SASEGT. CDR3: CASSELAGSYNEQFF. For the CDR3, the DNA is TGTGCCAGCAGTGAACTAGCGGGCTCCTACAATGAGCAGTTCTTC.

This clone showed up just once. The rearrangement uses TRBV3-1 (or the pseudogene TRBV3-2) and TRBJ2-1; TRBD2 might be the D (7 bases). Looked up from germline, CDR1 is LGHDT and CDR2 is YNNKEL (reference sequence). CDR3 size: 15 residues. V lost 1 base, J lost 6 bases, and 13 bases lay in between. The chain's CDR3 is CASSQGGGSFNEQFF. The CDR3 coding sequence is TGTGCCAGCAGCCAAGGGGGGGGCAGTTTCAATGAGCAGTTCTTC.

The V gene is TRBV7-8, the J gene TRBJ1-5; tentatively, D is TRBD1 (5 bases). This CDR3 region has 14 residues. Germline values: CDR1 SGHVS, CDR2 FQNEAQ. Trimming took 5 bases from V and 3 from J, leaving 11 bases between them. CDR3 DNA sequence: TGTGCCAGCAGCCGAGCAGGGTCCAATCAGCCCCAGCATTTT. This gives the protein CASSRAGSNQPQHF. Full variable domain (outside the CDR3, taken from reference TRBV7-8 and TRBJ1-5): GAGVSQSPRYKVAKRGQDVALRCDPISGHVSLFWYQQALGQGPEFLTYFQNEAQLDKSGLPSDRFFAERPEGSVSTLKIQRTQQEDSAVYLCASSRAGSNQPQHFGDGTRLSIL.

With regard to this clone: This sample also contains other DNA sequences that code for the same CDR3. The V call is TRBV7-2, the J call TRBJ1-2, with D perhaps TRBD1 (6 bases). V was trimmed by 5 bases and J by 2 bases, leaving 9 bases between them. The CDR3 has 13 residues. The germline V gene encodes CDR1 SGHTA and CDR2 FQGNSA. The CDR3, as DNA: TGTGCCAGCAGCCCCGACAGGAACTATGGCTACACCTTC. It translates to CASSPDRNYGYTF. Based on the CDR3 plus reference TRBV7-2 and TRBJ1-2, the full variable domain is GAGVSQSPSNKVTEKGKDVELRCDPISGHTALYWYRQSLGQGLEFLIYFQGNSAPDKSGLPSDRFSAERTGGSVSTLTIQRTQQEDSAVYLCASSPDRNYGYTFGSGTRLTVV.